This TCR beta chain is from a study of vaccination effects on CD4 cells after COVID-19. Repertoires were generated with immunoSEQ multiplex PCR, while TCRdb's copy carries only in-frame clones and drops some. The sample carries 63,000 or so clones, roughly 73% recorded once. To note about this clone: Its antigen is still unknown.

The germline gives CDR1 ENHRY, CDR2 SYGVKD. This CDR3 is built from 12 residues. The V segment lost 3 bases and the J segment 7 bases; nucleotides outside the gene matches: 1. Expansion with viral peptide pools was applied to antigen-specific CD4+ T cells by the ViraFEST assay prior to sequencing. CD4+ T cell isolation took place after 10 days of culture. It was between March and December 2020 that the person had a SARS-CoV-2 infection confirmed by PCR. Fresh IL-2-containing medium replaced half the medium on days 3 and 7. This chain joins TRBV10-3 and TRBJ1-2, with 8 bases fitting TRBD1. Sequencing was performed on CD4+ T cells from PBMCs cultured with HIV peptides, taken before COVID-19 vaccination. The subset: HIV-1 Nef peptide pool negative control/reference culture. The receptor's source is a human donor who had a prior SARS-CoV-2 infection. CDR3: CAISDRGLGYTF. CDR3 bases: TGTGCCATCAGTGACAGGGGGCTTGGCTACACCTTC.